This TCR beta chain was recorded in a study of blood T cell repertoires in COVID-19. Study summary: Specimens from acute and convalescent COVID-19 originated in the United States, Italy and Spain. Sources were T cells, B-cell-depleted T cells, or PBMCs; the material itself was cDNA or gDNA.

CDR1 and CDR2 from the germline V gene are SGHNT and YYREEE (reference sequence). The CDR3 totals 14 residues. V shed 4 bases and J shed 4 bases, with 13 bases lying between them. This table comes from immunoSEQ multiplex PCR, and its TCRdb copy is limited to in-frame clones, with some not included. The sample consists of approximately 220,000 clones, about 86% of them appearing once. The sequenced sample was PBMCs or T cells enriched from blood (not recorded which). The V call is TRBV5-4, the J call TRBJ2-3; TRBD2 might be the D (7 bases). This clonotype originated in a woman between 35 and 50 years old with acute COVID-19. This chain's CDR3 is CASSEGGGPDTQYF. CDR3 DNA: TGTGCCAGCAGCGAGGGGGGGGGCCCAGATACGCAGTATTTT.